A single sample gave rise to the 4 T cell receptor beta chains below, sequenced in a study of PD-1 blockade in mismatch repair-deficient tumors. Generated by immunoSEQ multiplex PCR, the TCRdb table keeps only in-frame clones and is missing some. Found here are 30,000 to 40,000 clones, roughly 80% of them singletons; the top ten hold approximately 3.1%. Specimen: PBMCs, collected approximately 6 weeks after starting pembrolizumab. The receptors come from an adult with mismatch repair-deficient cancer.

The CDR3 region has the DNA TGCGCCAGCAGCCAAGAATGGGGACAGGGGGCTTGGGCCAAAAACATTCAGTACTTC. Translating it yields CASSQEWGQGAWAKNIQYF. The rearrangement joins TRBV4-1 to TRBJ2-4; 12 bases map to TRBD1. Germline V CDR1 and CDR2: MGHRA, YSYEKL. There are 19 residues in the CDR3. The V segment lost 0 bases and the J segment 1 base; nucleotides outside the gene matches: 7.

The chain recombines TRBV7-2 with TRBJ2-7; 8 bases fit TRBD1. The ends lost 5 bases at V and 3 bases at J; junction bases unmatched: 6. Germline lookup yields CDR1 SGHTA and CDR2 FQGNSA. This CDR3 region has 14 residues. DNA for the CDR3: TGTGCCAGCAGCCCTCGGGACAGGAGCTACGAGCAGTACTTC. This encodes CASSPRDRSYEQYF.

This clone was seen a few times. The rearrangement joins TRBV5-1 to TRBJ2-7, with D possibly matching TRBD2 (6 bases). This CDR3 is 15 amino acids long. Germline loops: CDR1 SGHRS, CDR2 YFSETQ. The V end was cut by 2 bases, the J end by 2 bases, with 14 bases between. The CDR3 here is CASSLRAGPTYEQYF. The CDR3 bases are TGCGCCAGCAGCTTAAGAGCGGGCCCAACCTACGAGCAGTACTTC. The variable domain in full, with the rest retrieved from reference TRBV5-1 and TRBJ2-7, is KAGVTQTPRYLIKTRGQQVTLSCSPISGHRSVSWYQQTPGQGLQFLFEYFSETQRNKGNFPGRFSGRQFSNSRSEMNVSTLELGDSALYLCASSLRAGPTYEQYFGPGTRLTVT.

This chain connects TRBV4-2 to TRBJ2-3, with 12 nucleotides matching TRBD2. CDR1 is LGHNA, CDR2 YNFKEQ, per germline. J lost 4 bases, V lost 1 base, and 9 bases had no gene match. The CDR3 loop spans 18 amino acids. CDR3: CASSQGSLAGGVADTQYF. CDR3 nucleotide sequence: TGTGCCAGCAGCCAAGGGTCCCTAGCGGGAGGGGTGGCAGATACGCAGTATTTT.